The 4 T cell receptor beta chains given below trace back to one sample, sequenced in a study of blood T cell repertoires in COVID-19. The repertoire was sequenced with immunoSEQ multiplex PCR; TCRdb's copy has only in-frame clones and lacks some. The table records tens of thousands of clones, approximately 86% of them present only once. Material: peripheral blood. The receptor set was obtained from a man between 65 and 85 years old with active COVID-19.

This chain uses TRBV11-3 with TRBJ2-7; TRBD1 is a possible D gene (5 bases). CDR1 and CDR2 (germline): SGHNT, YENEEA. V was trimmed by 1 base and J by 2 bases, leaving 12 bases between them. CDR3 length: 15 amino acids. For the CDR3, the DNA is TGTGCCAGCAGCTTAGGCCCAGGGCCCGCCTACGAGCAGTACTTC. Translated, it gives CASSLGPGPAYEQYF.

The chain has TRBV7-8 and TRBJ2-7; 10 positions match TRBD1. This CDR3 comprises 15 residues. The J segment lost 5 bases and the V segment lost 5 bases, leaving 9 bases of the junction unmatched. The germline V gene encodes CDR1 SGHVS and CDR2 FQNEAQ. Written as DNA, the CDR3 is TGTGCCAGCAGCCAAGGGGGGGACAGGGGCCACGAGCAGTACTTC. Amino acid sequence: CASSQGGDRGHEQYF.

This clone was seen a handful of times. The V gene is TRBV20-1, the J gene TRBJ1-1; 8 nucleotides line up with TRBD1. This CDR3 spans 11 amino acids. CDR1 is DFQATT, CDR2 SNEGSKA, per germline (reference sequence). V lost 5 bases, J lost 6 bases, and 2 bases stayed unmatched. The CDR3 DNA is TGCAGTGCTGGGACAGGCTCTGAAGCTTTCTTT. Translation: CSAGTGSEAFF.

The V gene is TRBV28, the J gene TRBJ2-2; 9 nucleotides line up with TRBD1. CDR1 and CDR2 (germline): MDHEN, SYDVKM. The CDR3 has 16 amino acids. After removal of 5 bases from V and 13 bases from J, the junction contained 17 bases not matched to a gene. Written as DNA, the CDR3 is TGTGCCAGCAGTCCCCCCTCGGGACAGGGTGGGGGGTGGCTGTTTTTT. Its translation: CASSPPSGQGGGWLFF.